This T cell receptor (beta chain) was sequenced during a study of CD8 T cells in Susac syndrome. When the RNA was reverse transcribed, random hexamers were used with an input of roughly 0.5 to 1 ug. Amplification of TCR beta CDR3 spanned 54 Vbeta and 13 Jbeta via immunoSEQ multiplex PCR. TCRdb passed the immunoSEQ multiplex PCR reads through MiXCR, listing each CDR3 protein once. The sample contains about 300,000 distinct CDR3 sequences, approximately 90% of which appear only once. From blood CD8+ and CD4+ T cells, TCR beta sequences were generated. This TCR derives from a human donor with multiple sclerosis. The sample consisted of CD8+ T cells from PBMCs.

The CDR3 nucleotides read TGTGCCAGCAGTTTTTCCGGTACTAGCGGGAGGGACAATGAGCAGTTCTTC. It translates to CASSFSGTSGRDNEQFF. The J gene is TRBJ2-1, the V gene TRBV27; 13 bases are a match to TRBD2. The CDR3 is made up of 17 amino acids. Trimming took 3 bases from V and 5 from J; bases not matched to a gene: 7. Germline V gene sequence: CDR1 MNHEY, CDR2 SMNVEV (reference sequence).